This T cell receptor (beta chain) was sequenced during a study of molecular identifiers for immune sequencing clone quantification. Regarding the study as a whole: Single-cell amounts of spiked Jurkat TCR RNA were reportedly detectable among about a million naive cells.

CDR1 SGHVS and CDR2 FNYEAQ come from the germline V gene. V was clipped by 1 base and J by 2 bases, with 13 bases between them. The CDR3 loop spans 16 amino acids. Each CDR3 protein gets one entry after TCRdb re-called the PCR reads with MiXCR. The sample contains approximately 20,000 distinct CDR3 sequences, roughly 22% of which appear only once. This clonotype has at least ten counts. Its antigen is undetermined. The TCR comes from a human donor in good health. Some libraries in this study had Jurkat cell RNA spiked in. The sequenced sample was naive CD8+ T cells from blood, with Jurkat cell RNA spiked in. Subset of the sample: FACS-sorted CD8+CD4-CCR7+CD45RA+ naive T cells. The chain joins TRBV7-6 to TRBJ2-3; weak D call: TRBD1 (6 bases). In nucleotides, the CDR3 is TGTGCCAGCAGCTTAGGACCAGGGGCCATCACAGATACGCAGTATTTT. This translates into CASSLGPGAITDTQYF.